This TCR beta chain comes out of a study of blood T cell repertoires in COVID-19. Study at large: Whether acute or convalescent, the COVID-19 samples came from the United States, Italy and Spain.

Libraries were prepared by immunoSEQ multiplex PCR; TCRdb keeps only in-frame clonotypes and omits some of them. The sample lists 300,000 or so clones; around 90% were seen once. This clone was observed a single time. There are 16 residues in the CDR3. Germline CDR1 SGDLS, CDR2 YYNGEE. V was shortened by 2 bases and J by 8 bases, with 22 bases between the two germline ends. The chain couples TRBV9 to TRBJ1-2, with D possibly TRBD1 on 5 matching bases. This receptor was taken from a man aged 65 to 79 with acute or convalescent COVID-19. The sample was peripheral blood. Here the CDR3 reads CASSVLNPGPGGGYTF. CDR3 nucleotide sequence: TGTGCCAGCAGCGTTTTAAATCCTGGGCCCGGGGGGGGCTACACCTTC.